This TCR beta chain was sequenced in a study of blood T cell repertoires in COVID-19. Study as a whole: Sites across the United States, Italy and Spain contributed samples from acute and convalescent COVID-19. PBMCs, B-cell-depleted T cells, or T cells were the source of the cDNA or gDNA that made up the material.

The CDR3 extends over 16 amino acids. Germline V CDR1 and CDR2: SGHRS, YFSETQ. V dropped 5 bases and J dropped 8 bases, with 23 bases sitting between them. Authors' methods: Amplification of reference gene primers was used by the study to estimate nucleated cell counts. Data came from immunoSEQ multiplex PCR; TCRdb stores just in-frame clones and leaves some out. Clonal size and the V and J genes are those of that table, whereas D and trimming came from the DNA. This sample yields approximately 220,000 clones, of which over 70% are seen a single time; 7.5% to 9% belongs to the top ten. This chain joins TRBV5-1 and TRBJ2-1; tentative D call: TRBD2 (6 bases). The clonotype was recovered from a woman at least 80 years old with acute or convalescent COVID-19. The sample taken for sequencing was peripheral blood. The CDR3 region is CASRLAPRSRGDEQFF. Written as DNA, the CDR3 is TGCGCCAGCAGACTTGCCCCTAGATCTCGCGGGGATGAGCAGTTCTTC.